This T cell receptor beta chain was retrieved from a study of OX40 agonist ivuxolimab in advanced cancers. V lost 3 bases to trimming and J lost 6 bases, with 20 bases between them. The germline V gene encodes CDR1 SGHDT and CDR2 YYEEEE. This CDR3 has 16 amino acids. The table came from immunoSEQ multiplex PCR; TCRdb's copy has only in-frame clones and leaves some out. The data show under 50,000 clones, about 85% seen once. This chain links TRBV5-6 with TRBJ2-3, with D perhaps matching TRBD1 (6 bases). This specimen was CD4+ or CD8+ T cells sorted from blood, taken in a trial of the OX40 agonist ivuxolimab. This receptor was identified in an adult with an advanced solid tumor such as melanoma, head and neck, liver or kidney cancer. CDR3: CASSSPDRIRGDTQYF. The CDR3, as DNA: TGTGCCAGCAGCTCCCCGGACCGGATAAGGGGGGATACGCAGTATTTT.